What follows describes a single T cell receptor (beta chain). This clone may be a read error of a much larger clone one base away. TCRdb itself ran the 5' RACE reads through MiXCR, one entry per CDR3 protein. The table lists approximately 6,000 distinct CDR3 sequences, about 75% of them singletons, with 3.5% to 4.5% in the top ten. The germline V and J ends were trimmed by 3 bases and 4 bases, with 10 bases remaining between them. The CDR3 spans 14 residues. From germline, CDR1 is SEHNR and CDR2 FQNEAQ (reference sequence). The gene calls are TRBV7-9 and TRBJ2-1; no firm D call. This TCR derives from a female donor with breast cancer. The sequencing sample was made of memory CD4+ T cells sorted from a lymph node. Regarding subset: memory CD4+ T cells, CD4+CD45RO+CD25-. CDR3 loop: CASSLQQRYNEQFF. The CDR3 bases are TGTGCCAGCAGCTTGCAACAGAGATACAATGAGCAGTTCTTC.